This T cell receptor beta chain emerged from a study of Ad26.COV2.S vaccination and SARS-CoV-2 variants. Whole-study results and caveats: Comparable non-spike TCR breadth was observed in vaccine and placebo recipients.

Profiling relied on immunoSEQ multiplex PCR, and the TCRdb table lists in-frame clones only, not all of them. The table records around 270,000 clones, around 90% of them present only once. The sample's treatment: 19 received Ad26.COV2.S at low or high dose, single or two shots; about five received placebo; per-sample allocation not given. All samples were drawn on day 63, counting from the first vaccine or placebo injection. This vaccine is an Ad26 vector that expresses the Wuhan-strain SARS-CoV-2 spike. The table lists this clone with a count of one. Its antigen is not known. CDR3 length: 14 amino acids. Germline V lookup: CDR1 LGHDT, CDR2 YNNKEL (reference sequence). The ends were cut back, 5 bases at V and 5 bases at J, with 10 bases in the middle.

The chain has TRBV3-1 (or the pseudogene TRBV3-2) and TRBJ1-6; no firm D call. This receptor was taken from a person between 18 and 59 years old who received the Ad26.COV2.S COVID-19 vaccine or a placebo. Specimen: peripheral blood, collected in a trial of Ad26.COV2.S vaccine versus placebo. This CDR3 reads CASSLDGDNSPLHF. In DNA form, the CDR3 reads TGTGCCAGCAGCTTGGACGGGGATAATTCACCCCTCCACTTT.